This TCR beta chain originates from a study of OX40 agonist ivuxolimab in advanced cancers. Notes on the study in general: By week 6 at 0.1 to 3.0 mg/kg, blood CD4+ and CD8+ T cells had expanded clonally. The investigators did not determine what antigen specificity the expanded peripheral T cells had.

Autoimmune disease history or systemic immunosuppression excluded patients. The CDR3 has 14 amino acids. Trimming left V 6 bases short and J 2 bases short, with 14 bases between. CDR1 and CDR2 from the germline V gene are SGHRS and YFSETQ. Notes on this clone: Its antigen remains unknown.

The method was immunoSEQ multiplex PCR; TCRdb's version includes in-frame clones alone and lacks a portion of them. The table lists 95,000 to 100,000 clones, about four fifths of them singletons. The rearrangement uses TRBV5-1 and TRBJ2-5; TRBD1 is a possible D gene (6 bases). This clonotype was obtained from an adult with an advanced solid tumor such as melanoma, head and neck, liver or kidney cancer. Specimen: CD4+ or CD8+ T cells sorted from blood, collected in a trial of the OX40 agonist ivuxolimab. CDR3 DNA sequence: TGCGCCAGCACCCTTAGGGGGTTTCAAGAGACCCAGTACTTC. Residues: CASTLRGFQETQYF.